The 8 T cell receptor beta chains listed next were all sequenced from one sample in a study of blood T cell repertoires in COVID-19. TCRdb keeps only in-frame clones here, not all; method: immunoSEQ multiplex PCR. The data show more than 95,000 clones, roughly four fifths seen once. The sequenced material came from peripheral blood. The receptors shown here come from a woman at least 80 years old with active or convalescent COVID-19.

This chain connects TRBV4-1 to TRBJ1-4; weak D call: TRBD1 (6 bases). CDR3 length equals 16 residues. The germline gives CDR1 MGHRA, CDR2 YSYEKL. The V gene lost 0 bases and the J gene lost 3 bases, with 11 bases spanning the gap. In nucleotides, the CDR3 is TGCGCCAGCAGCCAAGATCTAGGACAGCCTAATGAAAAACTGTTTTTT. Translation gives CASSQDLGQPNEKLFF.

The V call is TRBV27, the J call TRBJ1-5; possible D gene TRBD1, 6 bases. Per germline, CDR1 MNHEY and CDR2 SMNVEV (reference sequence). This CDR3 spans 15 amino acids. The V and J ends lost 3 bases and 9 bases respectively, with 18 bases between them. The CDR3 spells CASSFGGGSAGPQHF. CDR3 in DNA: TGTGCCAGCAGTTTTGGGGGGGGCAGCGCGGGGCCCCAGCATTTT.

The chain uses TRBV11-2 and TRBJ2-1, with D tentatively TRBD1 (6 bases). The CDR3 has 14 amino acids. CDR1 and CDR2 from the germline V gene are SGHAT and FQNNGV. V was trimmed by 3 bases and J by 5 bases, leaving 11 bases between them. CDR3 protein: CASSFRDTDNEQFF. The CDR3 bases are TGTGCCAGCAGCTTCCGGGACACCGACAATGAGCAGTTCTTC.

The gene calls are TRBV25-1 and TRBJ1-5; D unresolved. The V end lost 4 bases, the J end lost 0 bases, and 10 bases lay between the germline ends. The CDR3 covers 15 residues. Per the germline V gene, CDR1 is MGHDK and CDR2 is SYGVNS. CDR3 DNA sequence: TGTGCCAGCAGTGGTGGCAGTCGTAGCAATCAGCCCCAGCATTTT. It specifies CASSGGSRSNQPQHF.

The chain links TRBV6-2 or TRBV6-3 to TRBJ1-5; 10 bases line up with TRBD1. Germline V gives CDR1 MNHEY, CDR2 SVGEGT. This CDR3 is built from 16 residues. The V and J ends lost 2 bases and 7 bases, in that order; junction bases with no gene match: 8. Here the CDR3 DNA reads TGTGCCAGCAGTTACCAAAGACAGGGGGCAGGGCAGCCCCAGCATTTT. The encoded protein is CASSYQRQGAGQPQHF.

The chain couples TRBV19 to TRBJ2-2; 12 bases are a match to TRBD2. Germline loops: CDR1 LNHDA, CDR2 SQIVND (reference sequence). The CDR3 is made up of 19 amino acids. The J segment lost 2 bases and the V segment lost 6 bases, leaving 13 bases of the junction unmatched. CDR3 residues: CASRPSGRALRENTGELFF. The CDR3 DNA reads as TGTGCCAGTAGGCCTAGCGGGAGGGCCCTCAGGGAAAACACCGGGGAGCTGTTTTTT. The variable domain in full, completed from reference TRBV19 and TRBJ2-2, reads DGGITQSPKYLFRKEGQNVTLSCEQNLNHDAMYWYRQDPGQGLRLIYYSQIVNDFQKGDIAEGYSVSREKKESFPLTVTSAQKNPTAFYLCASRPSGRALRENTGELFFGEGSRLTVL.

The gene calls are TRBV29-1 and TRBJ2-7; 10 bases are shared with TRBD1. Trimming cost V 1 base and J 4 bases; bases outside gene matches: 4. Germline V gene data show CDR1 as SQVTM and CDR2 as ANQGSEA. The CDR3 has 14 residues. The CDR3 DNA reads TGCAGCGTTGAAGCCCCGGGACAGGGGTACGAGCAGTACTTC. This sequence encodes CSVEAPGQGYEQYF.

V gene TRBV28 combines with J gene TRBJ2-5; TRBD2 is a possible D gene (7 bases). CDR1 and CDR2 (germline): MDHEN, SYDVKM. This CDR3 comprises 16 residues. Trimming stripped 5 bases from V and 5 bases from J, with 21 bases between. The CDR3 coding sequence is TGTGCCAGCAGTGCCCCTGGAGGGGGGGCCGGGGAGACCCAGTACTTC. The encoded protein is CASSAPGGGAGETQYF.